A selection of T cell receptor beta chains follows, all from one sample in a study of type 1 and type 2 diabetes patients. One entry per CDR3 protein, called by TCRdb with MiXCR from the multiplex PCR reads. The sample lists 250,000 to 300,000 distinct CDR3 sequences; more than 40% were seen once. The material sequenced was peripheral blood mononuclear cells (PBMCs). The receptors originated from a man aged 18 to 29 with type 2 diabetes. Both conserved end residues are part of each CDR3. Each record gives: D gene, clone size, J gene, V gene, CDR3 protein, CDR3 DNA. D genes are given only for firm matches. Size is stated for part of the rows, as once, few or many counts, or as a class when the clone is expanded.

>TRBD2|NA|TRBJ2-3|TRBV7-3
CASSQDWGRAGDTQYF
TGTGCCAGCAGCCAAGATTGGGGGAGGGCGGGAGATACGCAGTATTTT
>NA|NA|TRBJ1-2|TRBV5-1
CASRPQPGKSNYGYTF
TGCGCCAGCAGACCACAGCCGGGAAAATCTAACTATGGCTACACCTTC
>NA|few|TRBJ2-3|TRBV19
CASKSGGIGDTQYF
TGTGCCAGTAAGTCTGGCGGGATTGGGGATACGCAGTATTTT
>NA|many|TRBJ2-7|TRBV12-3/TRBV12-4
CASSLSGYEQYF
TGTGCCAGCAGCTTAAGTGGGTACGAGCAGTACTTC
>NA|few|TRBJ1-1|TRBV27
CASSLFRQNTEAFF
TGTGCCAGCAGTTTATTTCGGCAGAACACTGAAGCTTTCTTT
>NA|NA|TRBJ1-4|TRBV7-8
CASSLREPSLNEKLFF
TGTGCCAGCAGCTTAAGGGAGCCCAGCCTTAATGAAAAACTGTTTTTT
>NA|NA|TRBJ1-6|TRBV19
CASSMSSYNSPLHF
TGTGCCAGTAGTATGAGCTCCTATAATTCACCCCTCCACTTT
>NA|few|TRBJ1-1|TRBV12-3/TRBV12-4
CASSRTALKAFF
TGTGCCAGCTCACGGACAGCACTCAAAGCTTTCTTT
>TRBD1|NA|TRBJ1-2|TRBV20-1
CSAPRTGTRNNGYTF
TGCAGTGCCCCACGGACAGGGACAAGGAACAATGGCTACACCTTC
>TRBD2|few|TRBJ2-2|TRBV2
CASSEAKTSGRAVNTGELFF
TGTGCCAGCAGTGAAGCGAAGACTAGCGGGAGGGCCGTGAACACCGGGGAGCTGTTTTTT
>NA|NA|TRBJ1-1|TRBV2
CASSHLTTGPNTEAFF
TGTGCCAGCAGTCATTTAACGACAGGTCCGAACACTGAAGCTTTCTTT
>NA|NA|TRBJ1-2|TRBV12-3/TRBV12-4
CASSLSSGEGRGNYGYTF
TGTGCCAGCAGTTTGTCGTCGGGTGAGGGAAGAGGAAACTATGGCTACACCTTC
>NA|NA|TRBJ2-3|TRBV7-2
CASSPPPEGNTDTQYF
TGTGCCAGCAGCCCCCCCCCGGAGGGGAACACAGATACGCAGTATTTT
>TRBD2|few|TRBJ2-7|TRBV11-1
CASSPGLAGDEQYF
TGTGCCAGCAGCCCGGGACTAGCGGGAGACGAGCAGTACTTC
>NA|many|TRBJ1-1|TRBV10-1
CASSESKNTEAFF
TGCGCCAGCAGTGAGTCAAAAAACACTGAAGCTTTCTTT
>NA|few|TRBJ2-5|TRBV29-1
CSVLAVQETQYF
TGCAGCGTTCTGGCGGTCCAAGAGACCCAGTACTTC
>NA|NA|TRBJ1-5|TRBV10-3
CAISVDGQPQHF
TGTGCCATCAGTGTCGATGGTCAGCCCCAGCATTTT
>NA|NA|TRBJ2-1|TRBV20-1
CSAREARGYNEQLF
TGCAGTGCTAGAGAAGCCCGGGGGTACAATGAGCAGCTCTTC
>TRBD1|NA|TRBJ2-7|TRBV19
CASSPRTGPSYEQYF
TGTGCCAGTAGTCCCCGGACAGGCCCCTCCTACGAGCAGTACTTC
>NA|NA|TRBJ2-6|TRBV24-1
CATSDFSAGANVLTF
TGTGCCACCAGTGATTTTAGCGCTGGGGCCAACGTCCTGACTTTC
>NA|NA|TRBJ1-4|TRBV27
CASSEMDWDEKLFF
TGTGCCAGCAGTGAAATGGACTGGGATGAAAAACTGTTTTTT
>TRBD1|few|TRBJ2-7|TRBV4-1
CASSLGQGASYEQYF
TGCGCCAGCAGCTTAGGACAGGGGGCTTCCTACGAGCAGTACTTC
>TRBD1|NA|TRBJ1-4|TRBV4-1
CASSRDRANEKLFF
TGCGCCAGCAGCCGGGACAGGGCTAATGAAAAACTGTTTTTT
>TRBD1|NA|TRBJ2-7|TRBV11-2
CASSPNPYQTGSEQYF
TGTGCCAGCAGCCCGAACCCCTACCAGACAGGGAGCGAGCAGTACTTC
>TRBD1|few|TRBJ2-5|TRBV2
CASTRDRGETQYF
TGTGCCAGCACCCGGGACAGGGGCGAGACCCAGTACTTC